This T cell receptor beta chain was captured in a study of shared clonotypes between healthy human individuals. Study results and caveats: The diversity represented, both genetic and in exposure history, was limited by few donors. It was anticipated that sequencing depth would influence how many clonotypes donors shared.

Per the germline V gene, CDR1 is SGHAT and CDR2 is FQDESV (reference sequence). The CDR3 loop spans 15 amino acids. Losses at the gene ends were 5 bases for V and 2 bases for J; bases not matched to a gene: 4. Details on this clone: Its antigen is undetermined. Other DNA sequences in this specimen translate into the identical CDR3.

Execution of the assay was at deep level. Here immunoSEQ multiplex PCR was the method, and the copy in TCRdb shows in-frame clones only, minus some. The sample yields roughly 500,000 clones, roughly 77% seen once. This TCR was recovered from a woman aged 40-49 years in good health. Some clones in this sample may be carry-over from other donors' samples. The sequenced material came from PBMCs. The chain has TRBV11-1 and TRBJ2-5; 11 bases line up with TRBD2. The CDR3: CASSLGTSGQETQYF. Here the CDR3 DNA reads TGTGCCAGCAGCCTCGGGACTAGCGGACAAGAGACCCAGTACTTC.